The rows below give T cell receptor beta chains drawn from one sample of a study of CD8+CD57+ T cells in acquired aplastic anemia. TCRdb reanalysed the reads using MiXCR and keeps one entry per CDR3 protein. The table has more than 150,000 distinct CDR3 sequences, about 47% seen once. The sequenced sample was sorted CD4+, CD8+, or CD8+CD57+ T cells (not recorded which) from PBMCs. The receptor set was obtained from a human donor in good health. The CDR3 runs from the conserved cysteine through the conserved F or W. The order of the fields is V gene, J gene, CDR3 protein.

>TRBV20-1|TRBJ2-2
CSARDQTGGGTGELFF
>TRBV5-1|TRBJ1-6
CASSLDRGDSPLHF
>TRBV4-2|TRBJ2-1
CASSVLGGGRDEQFF
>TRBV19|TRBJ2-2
CASSIRQGIGGELFF
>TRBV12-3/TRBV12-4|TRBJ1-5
CASIHLRVRPFLETNQPQHF
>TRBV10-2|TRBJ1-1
CATQQANTEAFF
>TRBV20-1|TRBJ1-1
CSARDSGNTEAFF
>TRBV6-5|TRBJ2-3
CASSYSPGMNTQYF
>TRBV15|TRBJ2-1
CATSRDPGTSGGPTIF
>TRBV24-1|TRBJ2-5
CATSARWESETQYF
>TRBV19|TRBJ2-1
CASSTGRENNEQFF
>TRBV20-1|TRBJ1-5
CSARPGTANQPQHF
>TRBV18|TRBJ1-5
CASSPSGQGYQPQHF
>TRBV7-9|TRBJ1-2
CASSLDSMYGYTF
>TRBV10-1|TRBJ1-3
CASSDLFYGVSGNTIYF
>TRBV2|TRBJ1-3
CASSEESGGVGNTIYF
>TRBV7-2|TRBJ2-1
CASSLVYSSVGYNEQFF
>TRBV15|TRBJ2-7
CATSRTGGSSYEQYF
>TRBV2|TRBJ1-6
CASRTGGSPLHF
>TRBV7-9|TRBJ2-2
CASRAGISTGELFF
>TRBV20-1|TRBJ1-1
CSASPGVGDTEAFF
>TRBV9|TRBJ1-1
CASSVGSPRNTEAFF
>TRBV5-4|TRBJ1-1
CASTGRNTEAFF
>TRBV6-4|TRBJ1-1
CASSDSTGREAFF
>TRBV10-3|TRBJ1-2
CAVGQVEGYTF
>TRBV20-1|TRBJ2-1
CSGSGSFDEQFF
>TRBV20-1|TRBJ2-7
CSVTPGQRQYF
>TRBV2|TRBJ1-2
CASSKPGQDNYGYTF
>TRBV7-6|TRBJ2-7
CASSLDEVSYEQYF
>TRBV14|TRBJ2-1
CASSYTRKNEQFF
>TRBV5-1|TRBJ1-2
CASSLKDSSYLSNYGYTF
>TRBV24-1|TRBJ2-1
CATSVGRVDEQFF
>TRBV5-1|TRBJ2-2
CASEVGTSGTGELFF
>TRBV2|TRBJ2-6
CASSRDTGSGANVLTF